This T cell receptor beta chain was identified during a study of cytomegalovirus exposure and HLA in healthy donors. The primer mix had 60 Vbeta and 13 Jbeta primers. The method was immunoSEQ multiplex PCR; TCRdb's version includes in-frame clones alone and lacks a portion of them. The table records roughly 160,000 clones, about 77% of them present only once. Findings of the study overall: In a later analysis, TCR beta V- and J-gene trimming showed a link to a missense DCLRE1C variant.

This clone was seen a single time. Its specificity is not known. Sequencing was carried out using PBMCs. This TCR derives from a man aged 30-40 years in good health and CMV-seronegative.

CDR3 sequence: CASSIRGLGYEQYF. In nucleotides, the CDR3 is TGTGCCAGCAGCATTCGGGGACTAGGTTACGAGCAGTACTTC. The rearrangement joins TRBV7-8 to TRBJ2-7, with 8 bases that match TRBD2. CDR1 is SGHVS, CDR2 FQNEAQ, per germline. V was pared by 5 bases and J by 4 bases, with 7 bases of the junction left unmatched. The CDR3 has 14 amino acids.